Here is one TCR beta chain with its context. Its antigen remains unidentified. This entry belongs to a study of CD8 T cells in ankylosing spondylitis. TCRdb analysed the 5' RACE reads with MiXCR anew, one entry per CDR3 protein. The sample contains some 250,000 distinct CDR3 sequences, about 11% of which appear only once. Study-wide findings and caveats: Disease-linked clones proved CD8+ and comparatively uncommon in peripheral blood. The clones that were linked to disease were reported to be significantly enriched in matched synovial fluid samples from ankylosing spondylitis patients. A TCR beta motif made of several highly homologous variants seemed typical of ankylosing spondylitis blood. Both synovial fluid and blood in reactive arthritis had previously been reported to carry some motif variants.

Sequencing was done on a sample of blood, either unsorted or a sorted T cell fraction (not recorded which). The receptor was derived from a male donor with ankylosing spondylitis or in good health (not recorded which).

DNA of the CDR3: TGCGCCAGCAGCCAAGATATTGGAAATCAGCCCCAGCATTTT. Translating gives CASSQDIGNQPQHF. V usage is TRBV4-1 and J usage is TRBJ1-5, with unresolved D. The length of the CDR3 is 14 residues. V dropped 0 bases and J dropped 4 bases, with 7 bases sitting between them. The germline gives CDR1 MGHRA, CDR2 YSYEKL.